One sample yielded the 32 T cell receptor beta chains listed below, sequenced in a study of CD8 T cells in ankylosing spondylitis. Findings of the study overall: Blood from ankylosing spondylitis patients appeared to carry a characteristic eight-variant TCR beta motif.

Their specific antigens are unknown. Each CDR3 protein is one row after TCRdb ran MiXCR on the 5' RACE reads. Here the sample spans 350,000 to 450,000 distinct CDR3 sequences, 26% being singletons. The sequencing sample was made of blood, either unsorted or a sorted T cell fraction (not recorded which). The receptors originated from a male donor with ankylosing spondylitis.

This chain joins TRBV2 and TRBJ2-7; unclear D gene. Trimming removed 5 bases from V and 3 bases from J, with 5 bases in between. This CDR3 has 11 amino acids. Germline V lookup: CDR1 SNHLY, CDR2 FYNNEI. The CDR3 sequence: CASSPYYEQYF. The CDR3, as DNA: TGTGCCAGCAGTCCGTACTACGAGCAGTACTTC.

This chain uses TRBV15 with TRBJ2-3, with 10 positions matching TRBD1. The V gene's germline CDR1 is LNHNV and CDR2 YYDKDF (reference sequence). V lost 8 bases to trimming and J lost 5 bases; unmatched junction nucleotides: 10. The CDR3 is 15 amino acids. CDR3 in amino acids: CATGSDRGLVDTQYF. CDR3 bases: TGTGCCACCGGAAGCGACAGGGGGCTCGTAGATACGCAGTATTTT.

The chain is built from TRBV7-8 and TRBJ2-6, with D tentatively TRBD1 (6 bases). Trimming cost V 5 bases and J 0 bases, with 11 bases left between them. CDR1 and CDR2 from the germline V gene are SGHVS and FQNEAQ. This CDR3 contains 16 residues. CDR3: CASSPGHYSGANVLTF. Written as DNA, the CDR3 is TGTGCCAGCAGCCCGGGACACTACTCTGGGGCCAACGTCCTGACTTTC.

This clonotype has a handful of counts. V gene TRBV5-6 combines with J gene TRBJ1-5; TRBD1 might be the D (5 bases). Germline V CDR1 and CDR2: SGHDT, YYEEEE. Trimming removed 1 base from V and 1 base from J, with 9 bases in between. The CDR3 consists of 15 residues. The CDR3 DNA is TGTGCCAGCAGCTTGAGGGGCTCCAGCAATCAGCCCCAGCATTTT. Translated, it gives CASSLRGSSNQPQHF.

This clonotype was counted a few times. CDR3 bases: TGTGCCAGCAGTACTTACAGGGCCGGCTACACCTTC. This translates into CASSTYRAGYTF. The chain has TRBV12-3 or TRBV12-4 and TRBJ1-2; D perhaps matches TRBD1 (6 bases). There are 12 residues in the CDR3. V lost 5 bases and J lost 8, with 12 bases in between.

This clonotype was detected only a few times. CDR3 DNA sequence: TGTGCCAGCAGACATACGGGGACTAGCGGGAGTGGTGAGCAGTTCTTC. Translation: CASRHTGTSGSGEQFF. J is TRBJ2-1 and V is TRBV27; 14 positions agree with TRBD2. CDR3 size: 16 residues. The V segment lost 6 bases and the J segment 9 bases; nucleotides outside the gene matches: 10. CDR1 is MNHEY and CDR2 is SMNVEV in the germline V gene (reference sequence).

The chain joins TRBV5-1 to TRBJ1-2, with 10 positions matching TRBD1. There are 13 residues in the CDR3. Trimming took 4 bases from V and 8 from J; bases not matched to a gene: 5. Germline V gene data show CDR1 as SGHRS and CDR2 as YFSETQ. CDR3 DNA sequence: TGCGCCAGCAGCGACACGACAGGGGGCGGCTACACCTTC. Translation: CASSDTTGGGYTF.

This clonotype showed up just a few times. This chain links TRBV20-1 with TRBJ2-5; 12 bases are a match to TRBD1. The CDR3 spans 15 residues. The germline CDR1 and CDR2 sequences are DFQATT and SNEGSKA (reference sequence). V shed 0 bases, J shed 9 bases, and the junction held 8 bases outside the gene matches. The CDR3 sequence: CSAREHRDRGQSQYF. CDR3 nucleotides: TGCAGTGCTAGAGAACACCGGGACAGGGGGCAATCCCAGTACTTC.

This chain uses TRBV11-3 with TRBJ2-1; 8 nucleotides align to TRBD2. The germline V gene encodes CDR1 SGHNT and CDR2 YENEEA. CDR3 length: 15 amino acids. The V gene end was trimmed by 3 bases and the J gene end by 4 bases; junction bases not matched to a gene: 5. The CDR3 loop reads CASSFHSGGYNEQFF. Here the CDR3 DNA reads TGTGCCAGCAGCTTTCACAGCGGGGGATACAATGAGCAGTTCTTC. Combining the CDR3 with reference TRBV11-3 and TRBJ2-1 gives the whole variable domain EAGVVQSPRYKIIEKKQPVAFWCNPISGHNTLYWYLQNLGQGPELLIRYENEEAVDDSQLPKDRFSAERLKGVDSTLKIQPAELGDSAVYLCASSFHSGGYNEQFFGPGTRLTVL.

This rearrangement joins TRBV9 to TRBJ2-5; 12 bases line up with TRBD1. CDR1 is SGDLS, CDR2 YYNGEE, per germline. The CDR3 sequence is 15 residues long. J gave up 5 bases and V 3 bases, and 5 bases lay outside the gene matches. This CDR3 is CASSAGTGGGETQYF. The CDR3 nucleotides are TGTGCCAGCAGCGCGGGGACAGGGGGCGGTGAGACCCAGTACTTC. The entire variable domain, with the rest obtained from reference TRBV9 and TRBJ2-5, is as follows: DSGVTQTPKHLITATGQRVTLRCSPRSGDLSVYWYQQSLDQGLQFLIQYYNGEERAKGNILERFSAQQFPDLHSELNLSSLELGDSALYFCASSAGTGGGETQYFGPGTRLLVL.

This clonotype was detected a few times. The genes are TRBV12-3 or TRBV12-4 and TRBJ2-2, with 9 positions matching TRBD1. The CDR3 covers 16 residues. V shed 3 bases, J shed 3 bases, and the junction held 5 bases outside the gene matches. CDR3 sequence (DNA): TGTGCCAGCAGTTTTTCTGGACAGGGGTACACCGGGGAGCTGTTTTTT. This gives the protein CASSFSGQGYTGELFF.

The chain recombines TRBV20-1 with TRBJ2-5; 10 bases line up with TRBD1. This CDR3 spans 15 amino acids. Per germline, CDR1 DFQATT and CDR2 SNEGSKA (reference sequence). The V gene end was trimmed by 5 bases and the J gene end by 5 bases; junction bases not matched to a gene: 11. This CDR3 is CSASPRTGGGETQYF. CDR3 DNA: TGCAGTGCTTCACCTCGGACAGGGGGAGGTGAGACCCAGTACTTC.

The V and J genes are TRBV20-1 and TRBJ2-3, with D possibly matching TRBD2 (6 bases). This CDR3 spans 17 amino acids. V was pared by 0 bases and J by 5 bases, with 21 bases between. Per germline, CDR1 DFQATT and CDR2 SNEGSKA (reference sequence). Written as DNA, the CDR3 is TGCAGTGCTAGAGATCCGCCTGGGACTGGCCTTGGAGATACGCAGTATTTT. It translates to CSARDPPGTGLGDTQYF.

In this sample, this clonotype turned up a few times. The V call is TRBV20-1, the J call TRBJ2-5; 12 bases match TRBD2. The germline V gene encodes CDR1 DFQATT and CDR2 SNEGSKA (reference sequence). Losses at the gene ends were 5 bases for V and 5 bases for J; bases not matched to a gene: 6. This CDR3 spans 14 amino acids. The CDR3 nucleotides are TGCAGTGCTGGGAGGACTAGCGGGACGGAGACCCAGTACTTC. This encodes CSAGRTSGTETQYF.

J is TRBJ2-3 and V is TRBV5-1; TRBD1 is a possible D gene (5 bases). Germline values: CDR1 SGHRS, CDR2 YFSETQ. The CDR3 is made up of 15 amino acids. Trimming shortened V by 5 bases and J by 1 base, and 14 bases separated the two germline ends. CDR3 sequence reads: CASRNGAARTDTQYF. The CDR3 DNA follows: TGCGCCAGCAGAAATGGGGCAGCCCGCACAGATACGCAGTATTTT.

Only a few counts were recorded for this clonotype. CDR3 sequence (DNA): TGTGCCAGCAGCCCTGCGGAGAGCGGGAGGGCTTGGACCCAGTACTTC. The encoded protein is CASSPAESGRAWTQYF. The gene calls are TRBV4-2 and TRBJ2-5; 10 bases are a match to TRBD2. The CDR3 loop spans 16 amino acids. With V trimmed by 4 bases and J by 7 bases, 12 bases remained unmatched. Germline assignment: CDR1 LGHNA and CDR2 YNFKEQ.

The genes are TRBV29-1 and TRBJ1-1, with D hard to call. V gave up 6 bases and J gave up 3 bases, with 14 bases separating them. CDR1 and CDR2 (germline): SQVTM, ANQGSEA. The CDR3 is 13 residues long. The CDR3 region is CSVLGWGYTEAFF. In nucleotides, the CDR3 is TGCAGCGTCCTCGGGTGGGGATACACTGAAGCTTTCTTT.

There are a few counts of this clonotype. The chain combines TRBV27 with TRBJ2-5; a possible D gene is TRBD2 (5 bases). Trimming shortened V by 1 base and J by 0 bases, and 18 bases separated the two germline ends. The CDR3 totals 18 residues. CDR1 and CDR2 from the germline V gene are MNHEY and SMNVEV (reference sequence). The CDR3 here is CASSLYPPEGGDQETQYF. CDR3 in DNA: TGTGCCAGCAGTTTATACCCCCCAGAGGGCGGAGACCAAGAGACCCAGTACTTC.

The rearrangement links TRBV4-2 to TRBJ1-3; D is ambiguous. The germline V gene encodes CDR1 LGHNA and CDR2 YNFKEQ. V was clipped by 0 bases and J by 8 bases, with 14 bases between them. This CDR3 comprises 15 residues. CDR3 sequence reads: CASSQERWSVDTIYF. In DNA form, the CDR3 reads TGTGCCAGCAGCCAAGAGAGGTGGAGCGTTGACACCATATATTTT.

There are many counts of this clonotype. The J gene is TRBJ2-3, the V gene TRBV18, with TRBD2 as a possible D gene (6 bases). V lost 0 bases, J lost 3 bases, and 19 bases lay in between. Germline loops: CDR1 KGHSH, CDR2 LQKENI. This CDR3 is built from 18 residues. In DNA form, the CDR3 reads TGTGCCAGCTCACCACCCTCACTGGGGGGATTCTCGACAGATACGCAGTATTTT. It yields the protein CASSPPSLGGFSTDTQYF.

The V and J genes are TRBV2 and TRBJ2-5; a possible D gene is TRBD2 (6 bases). The CDR3 runs to 13 residues. The germline gives CDR1 SNHLY, CDR2 FYNNEI. V lost 6 bases and J lost 5, with 13 bases in between. CDR3 region: CASRREMGETQYF. The CDR3 bases are TGTGCCAGCAGACGGGAGATGGGGGAGACCCAGTACTTC.

This chain connects TRBV20-1 to TRBJ2-1; D ambiguous. With 6 bases removed from V and 2 bases from J, the gap between germline ends came to 17 bases. This CDR3 is 15 amino acids long. The germline V gene has CDR1 DFQATT and CDR2 SNEGSKA (reference sequence). This CDR3 reads CSARRPSSPYNEQFF. Written as DNA, the CDR3 is TGCAGTGCCCGGCGCCCCTCTAGTCCCTACAATGAGCAGTTCTTC.

The V call is TRBV28, the J call TRBJ2-5; the match to TRBD1 covers 9 bases. The CDR3 sequence is 15 residues long. V trimming: 5 bases; J trimming: 4 bases; junction bases outside the gene matches: 8. Germline values: CDR1 MDHEN, CDR2 SYDVKM. The CDR3 coding sequence is TGTGCCAGCAGTCCCCGGGACAGGGATAGAGAGACCCAGTACTTC. It translates to CASSPRDRDRETQYF.

The chain couples TRBV2 to TRBJ2-5; D is uncertain. Trimming pared 4 bases from V and 4 bases from J, leaving 10 bases between. Germline loops: CDR1 SNHLY, CDR2 FYNNEI. The CDR3 contains 13 residues. CDR3 in DNA: TGTGCCAGCAGTGTGATCTGGGGAGAGACCCAGTACTTC. Protein product: CASSVIWGETQYF.

This clonotype was seen repeatedly, ten times or more. This rearrangement joins TRBV7-6 to TRBJ2-7, with TRBD2 identical over 8 bases. Germline-derived CDR1 and CDR2 are SGHVS and FNYEAQ. The CDR3 contains 15 residues. J lost 5 bases, V lost 3 bases, and 9 bases had no gene match. This CDR3 reads CASSFSGTSNNEQYF. CDR3 DNA sequence: TGTGCCAGCAGCTTTTCCGGGACTAGTAACAACGAGCAGTACTTC.

The J gene is TRBJ1-4, the V gene TRBV7-9; no definite D call. V was clipped by 2 bases and J by 10 bases, with 5 bases between them. This CDR3 has 11 amino acids. Germline V gene sequence: CDR1 SEHNR, CDR2 FQNEAQ (reference sequence). The CDR3 region has the DNA TGTGCCAGCAGCTTATCTGGAAAACTGTTTTTT. This encodes CASSLSGKLFF.

This clonotype occurred a few times. The chain combines TRBV5-1 with TRBJ2-2; D call uncertain. In germline, CDR1 is SGHRS, CDR2 YFSETQ. Trimming pared 1 base from V and 6 bases from J, leaving 10 bases between. This CDR3 contains 14 residues. DNA for the CDR3: TGCGCCAGCAGCTTGTTGTCGGGCCCCGGGGAGCTGTTTTTT. Its protein product is CASSLLSGPGELFF.

The chain combines TRBV5-6 with TRBJ2-7; D uncertain. Germline lookup yields CDR1 SGHDT and CDR2 YYEEEE. The V gene lost 2 bases and the J gene lost 2 bases, with 11 bases spanning the gap. The CDR3 totals 14 residues. This chain's CDR3 is CASSFDWGTYEQYF. The CDR3 DNA is TGTGCCAGCAGCTTTGATTGGGGTACCTACGAGCAGTACTTC. The full variable domain, with the rest looked up from reference TRBV5-6 and TRBJ2-7, is DAGVTQSPTHLIKTRGQQVTLRCSPKSGHDTVSWYQQALGQGPQFIFQYYEEEERQRGNFPDRFSGHQFPNYSSELNVNALLLGDSALYLCASSFDWGTYEQYFGPGTRLTVT.

This clonotype was observed a handful of times. The V gene is TRBV4-2, the J gene TRBJ2-7; 8 bases map to TRBD2. The CDR3 length is 15 residues. Germline-derived CDR1 and CDR2 are LGHNA and YNFKEQ. The V segment lost 0 bases and the J segment 7 bases; nucleotides outside the gene matches: 8. The CDR3 DNA reads as TGTGCCAGCAGCCAAGATATAGCGGGGATGGGAGAGCAGTACTTC. Its translation: CASSQDIAGMGEQYF.

Comments on this clonotype: At one of its ends the junction is not consistent with the germline gene, which may arise from a read error. CDR3 protein: CSARGTSGRTDTQYF. CDR3 in DNA: TGCAGTGCGAGAGGGACTAGCGGGAGGACAGATACGCAGTATTTT. The chain joins TRBV20-1 to TRBJ2-3; TRBD2 agrees at 15 bases. The CDR3 spans 15 residues. Germline V gives CDR1 DFQATT, CDR2 SNEGSKA (reference sequence).

The V call is TRBV15, the J call TRBJ1-1, with D hard to call. Germline CDR1 reads LNHNV; CDR2 reads YYDKDF (reference sequence). The CDR3 has 14 amino acids. Trimming cost V 1 base and J 6 bases, with 12 bases left between them. CDR3: CATSRGVEGAEAFF. The CDR3 DNA follows: TGTGCCACCAGCAGAGGGGTCGAGGGCGCTGAAGCTTTCTTT. The entire variable domain, with the rest obtained from reference TRBV15 and TRBJ1-1, is as follows: DAMVIQNPRYQVTQFGKPVTLSCSQTLNHNVMYWYQQKSSQAPKLLFHYYDKDFNNEADTPDNFQSRRPNTSFCFLDIRSPGLGDTAMYLCATSRGVEGAEAFFGQGTRLTVV.

This clonotype was recorded a few times. The chain joins TRBV12-3 or TRBV12-4 to TRBJ1-1; 8 bases fit TRBD1. CDR3 length: 14 amino acids. The V and J ends lost 2 bases and 7 bases, in that order; junction bases with no gene match: 6. This CDR3 is CASSLTGGPIEAFF. The CDR3 coding sequence is TGTGCCAGCAGTTTAACAGGGGGACCGATTGAAGCTTTCTTT.